Given below is one T cell receptor beta chain in context. This CDR3 comprises 16 residues. V lost 0 bases and J lost 7, with 15 bases in between. In germline, CDR1 is MGHRA, CDR2 YSYEKL. This sample is drawn from a study of blood T cell repertoires in COVID-19. About the study: Acute and convalescent COVID-19 specimens originated in the United States, Italy and Spain. PBMCs, B-cell-depleted T cells, or T cells provided the cDNA or gDNA that made up the material.

As processed by the authors: By means of reference gene primer amplification, nucleated cell counts were estimated. Clones were read by immunoSEQ multiplex PCR, and TCRdb kept only the in-frame ones, dropping some. That table furnishes V, J and clone size, whereas the DNA furnished D and trimming. The sample carries nearly 95,000 clones, roughly 87% recorded once. The sequenced material came from peripheral blood. The TCR comes from a woman of 80 years or more with acute or convalescent COVID-19. The V and J genes are TRBV4-1 and TRBJ1-4; D is uncertain. CDR3 bases: TGCGCCAGCAGCCAAGATAAAAGTGGGAGTAGTGAAAAACTGTTTTTT. Translation gives CASSQDKSGSSEKLFF.